This TCR beta chain was documented in a study of cytomegalovirus exposure and HLA in healthy donors. Study as a whole: HLA-typed donors were the source of roughly 80 million unique TCRs held in an early data release.

As for this clone: Antigen specificity is unknown.

Primers included in the PCR were 60 Vbeta and 13 Jbeta primers. Assay: immunoSEQ multiplex PCR; the TCRdb copy retains only in-frame clones and omits some. The table shows around 160,000 clones, with roughly 80% occurring only once. Whole-study results and caveats: The authors later linked a missense DCLRE1C variant to TCR beta V- and J-gene trimming. Presence/absence analyses assumed roughly uniform sequencing depth across donors, which may not hold.

The TCR comes from a male donor in good health and CMV-seropositive. Sequencing input: PBMCs.

The CDR3 reads CASARGRRREKLFF. DNA of the CDR3: TGTGCCAGTGCCAGGGGGCGCAGACGTGAAAAACTGTTTTTT. V and J are TRBV19 and TRBJ1-4; TRBD1 aligns across 8 bases. V trimming: 8 bases; J trimming: 7 bases; junction bases outside the gene matches: 9. Germline CDR1 is LNHDA and CDR2 is SQIVND (reference sequence). The CDR3 covers 14 residues.